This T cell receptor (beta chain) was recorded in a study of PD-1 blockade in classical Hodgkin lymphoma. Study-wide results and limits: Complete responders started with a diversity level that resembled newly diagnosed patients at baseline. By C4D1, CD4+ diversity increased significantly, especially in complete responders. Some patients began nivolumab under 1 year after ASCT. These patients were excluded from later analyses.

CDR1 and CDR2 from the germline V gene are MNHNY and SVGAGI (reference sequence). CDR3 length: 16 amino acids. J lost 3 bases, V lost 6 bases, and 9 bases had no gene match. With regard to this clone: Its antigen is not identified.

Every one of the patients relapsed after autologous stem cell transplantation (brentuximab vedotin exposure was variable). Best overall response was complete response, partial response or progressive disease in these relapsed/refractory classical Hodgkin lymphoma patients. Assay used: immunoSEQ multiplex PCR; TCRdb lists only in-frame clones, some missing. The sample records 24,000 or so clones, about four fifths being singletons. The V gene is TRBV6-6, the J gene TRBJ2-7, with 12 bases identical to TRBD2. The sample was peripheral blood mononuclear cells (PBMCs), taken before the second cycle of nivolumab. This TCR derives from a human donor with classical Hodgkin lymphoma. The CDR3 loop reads CASSTALAGGIYEQYF. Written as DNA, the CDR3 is TGTGCCAGCAGCACCGCTCTAGCGGGAGGGATCTACGAGCAGTACTTC.